The 20 T cell receptor beta chains below all came from one sample that was sequenced in a study of memory CD4+ T cells and cytomegalovirus serostatus. The sort gate was single viable CD3+CD4+CD8-CD45RO+ cells for memory CD4+ T cells. Profiling relied on immunoSEQ multiplex PCR, and the TCRdb table lists in-frame clones only, not all of them. The sample lists under 80,000 clones, 75% to 90% occurring once. Sequenced material: memory CD4+ T cells from blood. The receptors were gathered from an adult in good health and CMV-seronegative.

The chain combines TRBV2 with TRBJ2-1; TRBD1 matches 10 bases. This CDR3 has 16 amino acids. J gave up 3 bases and V 6 bases, and 8 bases lay outside the gene matches. CDR1 and CDR2 from the germline V gene are SNHLY and FYNNEI. CDR3 region: CASRPRTGGNYNEQFF. The CDR3 DNA follows: TGTGCCAGCAGACCCAGGACAGGGGGTAACTACAATGAGCAGTTCTTC.

The rearrangement uses TRBV10-3 and TRBJ2-7; D might be TRBD2 (6 bases). Germline CDR1 is ENHRY and CDR2 is SYGVKD. Trimming took off 6 bases at V and 4 bases at J, with 19 bases between the two ends. The CDR3 sequence is 15 residues long. In DNA form, the CDR3 reads TGTGCCATCAGCCGACCGGAGGGGACGATGTACGAGCAGTACTTC. Residues: CAISRPEGTMYEQYF.

This chain connects TRBV5-1 to TRBJ2-7; D perhaps matches TRBD2 (6 bases). The V gene lost 4 bases and the J gene lost 9 bases, with 23 bases spanning the gap. Germline values: CDR1 SGHRS, CDR2 YFSETQ. CDR3 length equals 15 residues. The CDR3 bases are TGCGCCAGCAGCCTGGAGGGAGCCTACCTACGAGGGCAGTACTTC. Its protein is CASSLEGAYLRGQYF. Full variable domain (rest looked up from reference TRBV5-1 and TRBJ2-7): KAGVTQTPRYLIKTRGQQVTLSCSPISGHRSVSWYQQTPGQGLQFLFEYFSETQRNKGNFPGRFSGRQFSNSRSEMNVSTLELGDSALYLCASSLEGAYLRGQYFGPGTRLTVT.

This chain links TRBV19 with TRBJ2-2, with D perhaps matching TRBD1 (5 bases). Looked up from germline, CDR1 is LNHDA and CDR2 is SQIVND (reference sequence). Trimming left V 6 bases short and J 4 bases short, with 15 bases between. CDR3 length: 15 amino acids. The CDR3, as DNA: TGTGCCAGTAGATCGAACGCCAGGGTCACCGGGGAGCTGTTTTTT. This gives the protein CASRSNARVTGELFF.

In its sample, this clone was seen a few times. This chain joins TRBV10-2 and TRBJ2-7; TRBD1 aligns across 8 bases. This CDR3 has 15 amino acids. Germline CDR1 is WSHSY and CDR2 is SAAADI. Germline trimming cut 4 bases from V and 3 bases from J; bases unmatched to any gene: 8. In DNA form, the CDR3 reads TGCGCCAGCAGTGTAACACACAGGGGGGACTACGAGCAGTACTTC. Its protein product is CASSVTHRGDYEQYF.

The chain recombines TRBV4-2 with TRBJ2-2; the D gene is possibly TRBD2 (5 bases). Trimming cost V 4 bases and J 4 bases, with 13 bases left between them. The CDR3 runs to 15 residues. Germline CDR1 LGHNA, CDR2 YNFKEQ. The DNA of the CDR3 is TGTGCCAGCAGCCCAGCGGCCTATTCCACCGGGGAGCTGTTTTTT. Its translation: CASSPAAYSTGELFF.

The chain links TRBV5-4 to TRBJ2-7; 9 nucleotides line up with TRBD1. Germline values: CDR1 SGHNT, CDR2 YYREEE (reference sequence). Losses at the gene ends were 3 bases for V and 3 bases for J; bases not matched to a gene: 7. CDR3 length: 15 residues. The CDR3 is CASSSGQGSGYEQYF. In DNA form, the CDR3 reads TGTGCCAGCAGCTCAGGACAGGGGTCCGGCTACGAGCAGTACTTC. The entire variable domain, with the rest obtained from reference TRBV5-4 and TRBJ2-7, is as follows: ETGVTQSPTHLIKTRGQQVTLRCSSQSGHNTVSWYQQALGQGPQFIFQYYREEENGRGNFPPRFSGLQFPNYSSELNVNALELDDSALYLCASSSGQGSGYEQYFGPGTRLTVT.

The V call is TRBV6-1, the J call TRBJ1-5; D uncertain. Between the trimmed V and J ends, which lost 9 bases and 5 bases, there was a span of 11 bases. Germline V CDR1 and CDR2: MNHNS, SASEGT. This CDR3 comprises 12 residues. Written as DNA, the CDR3 is TGTGCCAGTTCAAGAAGGGATCAGCCCCAGCATTTT. This codes for CASSRRDQPQHF.

This rearrangement joins TRBV28 to TRBJ2-2; TRBD1 matches 7 bases. From germline, CDR1 is MDHEN and CDR2 SYDVKM. The CDR3 runs to 15 residues. With V trimmed by 3 bases and J by 2 bases, 3 bases remained unmatched. CDR3 sequence: CASSFSGGNTGELFF. The CDR3 DNA sequence: TGTGCCAGCAGTTTCTCAGGGGGTAACACCGGGGAGCTGTTTTTT.

The V and J genes are TRBV18 and TRBJ1-6; 8 bases line up with TRBD1. V dropped 3 bases and J dropped 6; count of bases not matched to a gene: 4. CDR1 KGHSH and CDR2 LQKENI come from the germline V gene. CDR3 length: 15 amino acids. DNA for the CDR3: TGTGCCAGCTCACCGTCGACAGGGGTTAATTCACCCCTCCACTTT. Protein product: CASSPSTGVNSPLHF.

This clone was counted a few times. The rearrangement uses TRBV5-4 and TRBJ2-7, with 10 nucleotides matching TRBD2. V was pared by 1 base and J by 4 bases, with 5 bases of the junction left unmatched. This CDR3 has 15 residues. Germline assignment: CDR1 SGHNT and CDR2 YYREEE (reference sequence). The CDR3 nucleotides are TGTGCCAGCAGCTTGTCTAGCGGGGGAATGTACGAGCAGTACTTC. The encoded protein is CASSLSSGGMYEQYF. The complete variable domain, with remaining parts taken from reference TRBV5-4 and TRBJ2-7, reads ETGVTQSPTHLIKTRGQQVTLRCSSQSGHNTVSWYQQALGQGPQFIFQYYREEENGRGNFPPRFSGLQFPNYSSELNVNALELDDSALYLCASSLSSGGMYEQYFGPGTRLTVT.

The chain combines TRBV28 with TRBJ2-2, with D unclear. The V gene lost 7 bases and the J gene lost 6 bases, with 18 bases spanning the gap. The CDR3 runs to 15 residues. Looked up from germline, CDR1 is MDHEN and CDR2 is SYDVKM. The CDR3: CASTSADGKSGELFF. CDR3 DNA sequence: TGTGCCAGCACATCGGCCGACGGAAAATCCGGGGAGCTGTTTTTT.

This clone came up once. The chain has TRBV12-5 and TRBJ1-1; maybe TRBD1 (5 bases). This CDR3 spans 15 amino acids. With 4 bases removed from V and 5 bases from J, the gap between germline ends came to 17 bases. The V gene's germline CDR1 is LGHNT and CDR2 FRNRAP. CDR3 bases: TGTGCTAGTGGTTCCGCCGGGACGTGGGGGACTGAAGCTTTCTTT. Its protein product is CASGSAGTWGTEAFF.

The chain carries TRBV5-1 and TRBJ1-1; 11 bases agree with TRBD1. Germline loops: CDR1 SGHRS, CDR2 YFSETQ. V trimming: 4 bases; J trimming: 0 bases; junction bases outside the gene matches: 8. The CDR3 covers 17 residues. The CDR3: CASSPRTGGNMNTEAFF. The CDR3 DNA reads TGCGCCAGCAGCCCGCGGACAGGGGGCAACATGAACACTGAAGCTTTCTTT. The full variable domain, in which reference TRBV5-1 and TRBJ1-1 provide the parts outside the CDR3, is KAGVTQTPRYLIKTRGQQVTLSCSPISGHRSVSWYQQTPGQGLQFLFEYFSETQRNKGNFPGRFSGRQFSNSRSEMNVSTLELGDSALYLCASSPRTGGNMNTEAFFGQGTRLTVV.

This clone was counted a few times. The rearrangement links TRBV15 to TRBJ2-2; 10 nucleotides line up with TRBD1. CDR1 and CDR2 (germline): LNHNV, YYDKDF (reference sequence). V shed 5 bases and J 12 bases; nucleotides not matched to a gene: 18. The CDR3 is 17 amino acids. Here the CDR3 DNA reads TGTGCCACCAGCGCCGCCGGGACAGGGGCCCACTACTCCAAGCTGTTTTTT. Translating it yields CATSAAGTGAHYSKLFF.

V and J are TRBV6-1 and TRBJ2-7, with 7 bases matching TRBD2. CDR1 MNHNS and CDR2 SASEGT come from the germline V gene. The CDR3 covers 15 residues. V lost 11 bases, J lost 7 bases, and 20 bases stayed unmatched. CDR3 in amino acids: CASKLRGERREEQYF. The CDR3, as DNA: TGTGCCTCCAAGCTTCGGGGGGAACGACGGGAGGAGCAGTACTTC.

Here the CDR3 DNA reads TGTGCCAGCAGCCTAAGGCCCCAGGCTAATGAAAAACTGTTTTTT. As protein: CASSLRPQANEKLFF. This chain uses TRBV27 with TRBJ1-4; D gene uncertain. Germline V gene lookup returns CDR1 MNHEY and CDR2 SMNVEV (reference sequence). V gave up 6 bases and J gave up 3 bases, with 14 bases separating them. The CDR3 runs to 15 residues.

This clone was detected once. A junction end diverges from the germline sequence, so it may reflect a read error. V gene TRBV5-6 combines with J gene TRBJ1-2; the match to TRBD1 covers 8 bases. The CDR3 runs to 14 residues. The germline V gene encodes CDR1 SGHDT and CDR2 YYEEEE. The CDR3, as DNA: TGTGCCGGCAGCTTGGGGACAGGCGGGTATGGCTACACCTTC. Protein sequence: CAGSLGTGGYGYTF.

This clone showed up just a few times. This chain links TRBV18 with TRBJ2-5, with TRBD2 matching 9 bases. The V gene's germline CDR1 is KGHSH and CDR2 LQKENI. The CDR3 has 14 amino acids. V lost 3 bases to trimming and J lost 4 bases; unmatched junction nucleotides: 3. The CDR3 nucleotides read TGTGCCAGCTCACCTGCGGGGGGGAGAGAGACCCAGTACTTC. This sequence encodes CASSPAGGRETQYF. Supplemented by reference TRBV18 and TRBJ2-5, the full variable domain reads NAGVMQNPRHLVRRRGQEARLRCSPMKGHSHVYWYRQLPEEGLKFMVYLQKENIIDESGMPKERFSAEFPKEGPSILRIQQVVRGDSAAYFCASSPAGGRETQYFGPGTRLLVL.

This clone turned up a few times. This chain links TRBV5-1 with TRBJ2-6; tentative D call: TRBD1 (6 bases). Trimming took 3 bases from V and 0 from J, leaving 31 bases between them. Germline V CDR1 and CDR2: SGHRS, YFSETQ. The CDR3 covers 23 residues. The CDR3 is CASSWAHRVEGKNQNSGANVLTF. CDR3 DNA: TGCGCCAGCAGCTGGGCCCACAGGGTAGAAGGTAAAAACCAAAACTCTGGGGCCAACGTCCTGACTTTC.